This T cell receptor (beta chain) was sequenced for a study of cytomegalovirus exposure and HLA in healthy donors (dated by TCRdb to the late 2010s). Notes on the research overall: An earlier analysis of some 600 of the donors reported approximately 280 Gb of sequence data and 117 million unique TCR beta sequences obtained from about 180 million T cells. Rather than using new phenotypic data, the later analysis identified candidate immune exposures from TCR beta sequences and from how often those sequences occurred across donors. Among the roughly 400 genotyped donors, roughly 80% belonged to the genetic ancestry cluster associated with self-reported Caucasian donors. About five DR-DQ haplotypes were handled as single units for association and clustering, since linkage in the cohort was strong. High-throughput TCR immunosequencing, statistical association of individual TCRs with disease status, and machine learning were combined to predict cytomegalovirus infection status. Across 300 to 400 genotyped donors of the cohort, an average of about 200,000 unique TCR beta nucleotide sequences per donor were sequenced, and around 20% of those sequences were non-productive. Alongside the repertoire data, information on donor age, sex, ethnicity and CMV serostatus was compiled. The aim of the study was to test whether cataloging public T cell receptors could identify signatures of past pathogen exposure. The number of typed donors differed by locus: roughly 629-640 for A, B, C, DRB1 and DQB1; 500 to 550 for DQA1; some 610 for DPA1; and 450 to 480 for DPB1. A later analysis re-analyzed previously published TCR beta repertoires from 550 to 700 donors and added high-resolution HLA genotyping to study TCR occurrence patterns. To decide whether each TCR beta V gene segment behaved as functional or pseudogenic, an earlier analysis of some 580 of the donors relied on high-throughput TCR beta sequencing. Both class I and class II loci were covered by HLA typing, at four-digit resolution. Along with the approximately 700-subject first cohort, a separate validation cohort of over a hundred different subjects was used. A later genetic analysis took genome-wide SNP genotypes for about three fifths of the 666 donors and used that subset as a discovery cohort. The study used immunosequencing to profile the T cell repertoires of more than 650 subjects and linked those repertoires to cytomegalovirus serostatus. Every discovery cohort repertoire had been produced on one sequencing platform. Roughly 300 gigabases of sequencing data and roughly 81 million unique TCR sequences made up an early release that covered approximately 620 HLA-typed donors.

With regard to this clone: It has no known antigen specificity. There are no base qualities to consult, and no much larger clone falls within one base.

Broad study findings and their caveats: CMV serostatus was the only immune exposure information available for the cohort. In a later analysis, several top co-occurrence clusters were reported to appear linked to parvovirus B19, influenza, CMV and Epstein-Barr virus. The authors suggested that the approach could potentially be generalized to other disease states and immunological phenotypes. In both the original and validation cohorts, the classifier was reported to diagnose cytomegalovirus status with high specificity and sensitivity. Most CMV-associated TCR beta chains appeared to be HLA-restricted in a later analysis, and the HLA associations seemed to be driven largely by CMV exposure. In a later analysis, TCR association rates were found to vary across HLA loci, with the most associated TCRs seen for DRB1 alleles and the fewest for HLA-C alleles. At a false discovery rate of 0.05, a later analysis linked about 17,000 TCR beta sequences to specific HLA alleles. An earlier analysis of approximately 590 of the donors showed that most TCR beta V segments appeared in productive rearrangements either about 90% or about 30% of the time, which broadly matched IMGT annotations. A later genetic analysis associated a missense DCLRE1C variant with V-gene and J-gene trimming of TCR beta chains, and an independent cohort replicated the association. A cluster of highly shared sequence variants was judged likely to be a technical artifact of the sequencing pipeline. HLA typing was unavailable for some donors at each locus, so association tests used only the typed subset. Compared with the 666-donor mean, donors in an Asian-associated ancestry cluster had fewer N-insertions in productive TCRs, according to a later genetic analysis. In a later analysis, HLA-associated TCR beta chains were found to be more clonally expanded and to have lower generation probabilities than equally common non-associated chains. Presence/absence analyses assumed roughly uniform sequencing depth across donors, an assumption that may not hold. In vitro tests confirmed that three of the cytomegalovirus-associated TCR beta chains recognize cytomegalovirus antigens. Across donors, most TCR sequences were observed very rarely, whereas some public TCRs were present in many individuals. Linkage disequilibrium might explain the correlated functional status among segregating V segments, but an unknown experimental factor could not be ruled out. A further reported finding was that TCR beta sequences accurately predicted the HLA-A and HLA-B alleles for most subjects in the first cohort. When HLA alleles, especially DR and DQ, strongly co-occurred, TCR associations were difficult to assign to individual alleles. The study listed 150 to 200 TCR beta chains as associated with cytomegalovirus. The cohort was sequenced for TCR beta chains only, and without alpha or paired-chain data the features that could be detected were limited. The earlier analysis of some 560 of the donors excluded approximately 15 rarely observed V segments, including chromosome 9 orphons, because counts were too low.

Libraries were prepared through the immunoSEQ multiplex PCR assay. For the multiplex PCR, a mixture combining 60 forward primers for TCR Vbeta segments and 13 reverse primers for TCR Jbeta segments was used. The CDR3 region of rearranged TCR beta genes was amplified from genomic DNA by a multiplex PCR assay. On the Illumina HiSeq System, the amplified TCR beta libraries were sequenced as 87-base-pair reads. The original pipeline was this. Across the 640 or so repertoires, a later analysis counted tens of millions of unique TCR beta chains, some 11 million of which were shared by at least two donors. To remove PCR and sequencing errors, raw reads were error-corrected and collapsed into unique sequences using a nearest-neighbor algorithm that merged closely related sequences. Alignment of CDR3 sequences to IMGT reference sequences was used to assign V, D and J gene segments. For a sequence to be retained, at least a six-nucleotide match to both a V gene segment and a J gene segment was required. Rearrangements were classified as productive when the CDR3 lacked stop codons and remained in frame with V and J, and all other rearrangements were classified as non-productive. Following IMGT convention, CDR3 was defined as the stretch from the second conserved V-encoded cysteine to the conserved J-encoded phenylalanine. The earlier analysis of approximately 500 of the donors excluded sequences that lacked an unambiguous match to a single V gene segment. In an earlier analysis of approximately 590 of the donors, a V segment was called functional when productive rearrangements were above 56.7%, and segregating when the standard deviation between donors exceeded 5%. A statistical classification framework was built for diagnosing cytomegalovirus status from the catalog of TCR beta chain sequences. In a later analysis, TCR nucleotide sequences were compared against IMGT/GENE-DB human TR gene sequences so that V and J genes could be assigned. In a later analysis, CDR3 sequences and most-parsimonious VDJ recombination scenarios were assigned using the TCRdist pipeline. In a later analysis, each TCR beta chain was defined by its CDR3 amino acid sequence together with its V-gene family, and reads lacking a unique V-gene family were excluded. To address suspected cross-contamination and a sequencing artifact, a later analysis removed some 620 highly shared, low-generation-probability nucleotide sequences. A later analysis calculated a clonal expansion index for each public chain from normalized within-repertoire ranks of inferred template counts. In a later analysis, generation probabilities were computed using a VDJ recombination model fitted to out-of-frame rearrangements, and the results were checked against IGoR. A later analysis scored TCR-TCR, TCR-HLA and TCR-CMV co-occurrence with hypergeometric tests, applying a repertoire-size bias correction to TCR pairs. False discovery rates were estimated in a later analysis by permuting HLA or CMV assignments 20 times. In a later analysis, co-occurring TCRs were grouped with DBSCAN, and TCRdist sequence similarity was added when clustering was performed within HLA-allele-positive subsets. Repertoires with fewer than 30,000 or more than 120,000 public chains, plus five repertoires with anomalous nucleotide sharing, were excluded from co-occurrence clustering. Drawn from immuneACCESS, this table holds only the in-frame rearrangements with V and J called that TCRdb kept. Clones are partly lost; checked studies trace under half to an unresolved V gene and leave the rest unexplained. The V and J calls and the clone size are those of that table, but D and trimming were determined from the DNA. This sample lists about 130,000 clones; approximately 78% were detected once. The ten largest clones represent under 13% of the sample.

The cohort was made up of about 610 healthy bone marrow donors. At the time of sampling, every cohort member was nominally healthy, though immune exposures that went unrecorded were likely present. The donor tested CMV seropositive and was one of the 289 seropositive cohort members. Every donor gave a peripheral blood sample, and the peripheral blood mononuclear cells from that sample were used for TCR beta sequencing. Genomic DNA extraction from the blood cell samples was performed with the Qiagen DNeasy Blood Extraction Kit. This TCR derives from a man aged 25-45 years in good health and CMV-seropositive. Sequenced material: PBMCs.

At the DNA level, the sequence is TGTGCCAGCAGCCAAGAACTAGCGGGAGGCAGGGAGCAGTACTTC. Its amino acids are CASSQELAGGREQYF. The chain uses TRBV4-2 and TRBJ2-7; a stretch of 12 junction bases matches TRBD2. The cysteine opens and the phenylalanine closes a CDR3 of 15 amino acids. The only DNA kept is the CDR3, 45 bases in frame from the first base. Based on the germline V gene, the CDR1 and CDR2 sequences are LGHNA and YNFKEQ. For this chain, trimming is 0 bases at the V end and 7 bases at the J end, and the number of junction bases without a gene match is 4.